Given below is one T cell receptor beta chain in context. Its target is unknown. This CDR3 fails to terminate in the conserved phenylalanine or tryptophan, so it likely reflects a read error. This CDR3 region has 15 residues. Germline CDR1 and CDR2: MNHNS and SASEGT. Joint extraction of RNA and DNA used about 17-32 mg of bulk tissue that was unsorted. The researchers produced TCR beta cDNA from around 0.5 ug total RNA with a constant-region primer. Library construction for TCR beta comprised three nested multiplex PCR rounds performed with slightly modified ARM-PCR. Researchers ran the first two PCR rounds for roughly 11 cycles each with TRBV1-TRBV30 forward primers and a C-beta reverse primer. TCRdb re-called the multiplex PCR reads with MiXCR, one entry per CDR3 protein. The data contain some 180,000 distinct CDR3 sequences, 85% of them singletons. These data are taken from a study of tumor-infiltrating lymphocytes in primary liver carcinoma. Study context: Spanning 30 to 69 years of age, the patients were men and women. Sample yields of productive TCRbeta reads, ranging from roughly 3.65 to 7.5 million, were similar across tissue types. Findings of the study overall: Researchers found tumor-adjacent and tumor-blood pairs overlapped less than tumor region pairs. Compared with blood, tumor repertoires held significantly more in their top 250 clones.

The sequence was collected from a man aged 35 to 55 with primary liver carcinoma and hepatitis B virus infection. The chain couples TRBV6-1 to TRBJ1-5, with D possibly being TRBD1 (5 bases). What was sequenced was tumor tissue from primary liver carcinoma. The DNA of the CDR3 is TGTGCCAGCAGTGAATTTGGGGGGAGCAATCAACCCCAGCATTAT. As protein: CASSEFGGSNQPQHY.